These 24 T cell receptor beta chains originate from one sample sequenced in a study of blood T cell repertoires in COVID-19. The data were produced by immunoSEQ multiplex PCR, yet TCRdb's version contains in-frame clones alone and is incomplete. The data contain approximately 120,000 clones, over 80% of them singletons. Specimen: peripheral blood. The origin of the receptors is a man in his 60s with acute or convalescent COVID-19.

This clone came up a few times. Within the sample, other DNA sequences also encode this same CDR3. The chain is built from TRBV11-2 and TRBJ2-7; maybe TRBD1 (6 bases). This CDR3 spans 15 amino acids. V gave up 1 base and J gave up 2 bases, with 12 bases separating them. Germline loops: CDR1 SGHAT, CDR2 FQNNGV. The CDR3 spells CASSLATGPTYEQYF. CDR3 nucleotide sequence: TGTGCCAGCAGCTTAGCGACAGGCCCTACCTACGAGCAGTACTTC.

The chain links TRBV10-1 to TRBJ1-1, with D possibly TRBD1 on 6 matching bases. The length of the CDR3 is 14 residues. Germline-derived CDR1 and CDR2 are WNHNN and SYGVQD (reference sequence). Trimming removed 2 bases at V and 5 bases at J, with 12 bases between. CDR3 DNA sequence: TGCGCCAGCAGTGAGGGGAGGGGGAAAACTGAAGCTTTCTTT. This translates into CASSEGRGKTEAFF.

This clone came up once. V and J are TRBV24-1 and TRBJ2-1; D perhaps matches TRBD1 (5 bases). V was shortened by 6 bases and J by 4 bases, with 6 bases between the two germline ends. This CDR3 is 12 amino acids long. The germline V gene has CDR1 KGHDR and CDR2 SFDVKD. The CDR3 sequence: CATSQGYNEQFF. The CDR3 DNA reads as TGTGCCACCAGTCAGGGATACAATGAGCAGTTCTTC.

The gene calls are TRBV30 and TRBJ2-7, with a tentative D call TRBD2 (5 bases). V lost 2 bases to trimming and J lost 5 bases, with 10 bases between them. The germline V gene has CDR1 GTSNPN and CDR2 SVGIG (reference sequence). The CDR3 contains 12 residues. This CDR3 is CAWSPRGNEQYF. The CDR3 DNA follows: TGTGCCTGGAGTCCCCGGGGTAACGAGCAGTACTTC.

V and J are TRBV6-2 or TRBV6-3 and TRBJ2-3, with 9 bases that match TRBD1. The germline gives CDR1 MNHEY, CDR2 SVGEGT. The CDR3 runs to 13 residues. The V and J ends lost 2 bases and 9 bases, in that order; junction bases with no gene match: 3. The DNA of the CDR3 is TGTGCCAGCAGTTACCGGGACAGGGTAACGCAGTATTTT. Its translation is CASSYRDRVTQYF.

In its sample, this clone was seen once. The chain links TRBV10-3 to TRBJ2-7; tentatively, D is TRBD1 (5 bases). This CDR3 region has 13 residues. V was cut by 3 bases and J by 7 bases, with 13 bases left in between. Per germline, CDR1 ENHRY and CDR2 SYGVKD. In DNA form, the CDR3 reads TGTGCCATCAGTGAAGAGTATCAGGGAGAGCAGTACTTC. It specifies CAISEEYQGEQYF.

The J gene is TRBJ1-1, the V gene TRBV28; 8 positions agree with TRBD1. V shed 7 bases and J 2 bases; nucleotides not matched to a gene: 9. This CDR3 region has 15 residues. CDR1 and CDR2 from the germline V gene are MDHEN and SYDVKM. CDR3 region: CASMVSGGPNTEAFF. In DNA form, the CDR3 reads TGTGCCAGCATGGTTTCAGGGGGCCCCAACACTGAAGCTTTCTTT.

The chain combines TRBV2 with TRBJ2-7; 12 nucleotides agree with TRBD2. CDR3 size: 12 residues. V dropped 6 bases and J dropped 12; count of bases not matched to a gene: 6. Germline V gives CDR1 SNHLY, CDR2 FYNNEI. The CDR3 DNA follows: TGTGCCAGCAGCCCGACTAGCGGGAGCCTGTACTTC. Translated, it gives CASSPTSGSLYF.

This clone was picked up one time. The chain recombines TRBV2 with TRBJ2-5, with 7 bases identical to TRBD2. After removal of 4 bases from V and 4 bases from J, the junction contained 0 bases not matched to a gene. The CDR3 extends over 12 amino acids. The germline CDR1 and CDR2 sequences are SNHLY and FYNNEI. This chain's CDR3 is CASSGLAETQYF. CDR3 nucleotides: TGTGCCAGCAGTGGACTAGCAGAGACCCAGTACTTC. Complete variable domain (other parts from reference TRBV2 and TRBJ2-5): EPEVTQTPSHQVTQMGQEVILRCVPISNHLYFYWYRQILGQKVEFLVSFYNNEISEKSEIFDDQFSVERPDGSNFTLKIRSTKLEDSAMYFCASSGLAETQYFGPGTRLLVL.

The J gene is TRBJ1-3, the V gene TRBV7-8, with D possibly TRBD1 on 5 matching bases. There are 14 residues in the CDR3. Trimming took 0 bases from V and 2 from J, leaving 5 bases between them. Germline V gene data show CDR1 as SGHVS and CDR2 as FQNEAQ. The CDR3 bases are TGTGCCAGCAGCTTAGCGGGGCCTGGAAACACCATATATTTT. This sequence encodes CASSLAGPGNTIYF.

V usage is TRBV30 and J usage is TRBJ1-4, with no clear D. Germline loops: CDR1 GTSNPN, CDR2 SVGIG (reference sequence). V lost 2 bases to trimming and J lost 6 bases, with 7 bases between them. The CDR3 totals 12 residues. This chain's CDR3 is CAWSFEDEKLFF. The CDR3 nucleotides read TGTGCCTGGAGTTTCGAGGATGAAAAACTGTTTTTT. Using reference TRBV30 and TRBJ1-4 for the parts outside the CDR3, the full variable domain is SQTIHQWPATLVQPVGSPLSLECTVEGTSNPNLYWYRQAAGRGLQLLFYSVGIGQISSEVPQNLSASRPQDRQFILSSKKLLLSDSGFYLCAWSFEDEKLFFGSGTQLSVL.

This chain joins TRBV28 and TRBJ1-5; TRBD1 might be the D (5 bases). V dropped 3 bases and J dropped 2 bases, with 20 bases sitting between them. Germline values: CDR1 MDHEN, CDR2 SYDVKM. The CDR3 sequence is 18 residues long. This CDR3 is CASSFWGLGRAGNQPQHF. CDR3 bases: TGTGCCAGCAGTTTTTGGGGCCTGGGGAGGGCTGGCAATCAGCCCCAGCATTTT.

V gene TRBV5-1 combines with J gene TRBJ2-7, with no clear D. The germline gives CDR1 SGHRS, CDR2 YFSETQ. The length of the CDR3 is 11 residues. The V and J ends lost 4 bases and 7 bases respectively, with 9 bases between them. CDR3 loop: CASSEAREQYF. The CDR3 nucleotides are TGCGCCAGCAGCGAGGCGCGGGAGCAGTACTTC.

The CDR3 reads CASSPNGFSDTQYF. The DNA for the CDR3 is TGTGCCAGCAGTCCCAACGGGTTTTCAGATACGCAGTATTTT. This chain uses TRBV2 with TRBJ2-3; D ambiguous. With 5 bases removed from V and 4 bases from J, the gap between germline ends came to 13 bases. This CDR3 region has 14 residues. Germline V gives CDR1 SNHLY, CDR2 FYNNEI.

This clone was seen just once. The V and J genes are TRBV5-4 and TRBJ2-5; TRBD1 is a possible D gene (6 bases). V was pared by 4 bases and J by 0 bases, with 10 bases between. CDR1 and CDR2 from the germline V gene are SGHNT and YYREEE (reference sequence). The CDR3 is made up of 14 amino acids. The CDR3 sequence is CASSARDNQETQYF. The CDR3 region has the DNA TGTGCCAGCAGCGCCCGGGACAACCAAGAGACCCAGTACTTC.

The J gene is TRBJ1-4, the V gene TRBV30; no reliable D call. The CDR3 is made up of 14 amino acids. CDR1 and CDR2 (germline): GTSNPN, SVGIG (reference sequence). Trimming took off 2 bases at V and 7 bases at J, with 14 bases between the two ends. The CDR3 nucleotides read TGTGCCTGGAGTATAGGAGGAGGGCTTGAAAAACTGTTTTTT. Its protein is CAWSIGGGLEKLFF.

CDR3 sequence (DNA): TGTGCCAGCAGTTTTAGCGTGGATACGCAGTATTTT. Its protein product is CASSFSVDTQYF. V gene TRBV12-3 or TRBV12-4 combines with J gene TRBJ2-3; a weak D match, TRBD2 (5 bases). The CDR3 sequence is 12 residues long. The V end was cut by 3 bases, the J end by 6 bases, with 7 bases between.

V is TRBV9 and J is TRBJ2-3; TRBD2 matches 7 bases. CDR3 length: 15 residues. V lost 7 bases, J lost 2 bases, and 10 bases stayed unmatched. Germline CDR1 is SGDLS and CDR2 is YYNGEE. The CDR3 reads CASAKTSLNTDTQYF. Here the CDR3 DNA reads TGTGCCAGCGCCAAGACTAGCCTTAACACAGATACGCAGTATTTT.

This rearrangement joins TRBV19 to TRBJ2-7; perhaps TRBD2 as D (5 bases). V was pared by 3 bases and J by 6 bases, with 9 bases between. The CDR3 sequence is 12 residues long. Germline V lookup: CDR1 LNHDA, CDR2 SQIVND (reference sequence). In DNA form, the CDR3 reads TGTGCCAGTAGTATGAGAGGGAGCGAGCAGTACTTC. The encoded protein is CASSMRGSEQYF. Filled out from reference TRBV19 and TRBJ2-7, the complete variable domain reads DGGITQSPKYLFRKEGQNVTLSCEQNLNHDAMYWYRQDPGQGLRLIYYSQIVNDFQKGDIAEGYSVSREKKESFPLTVTSAQKNPTAFYLCASSMRGSEQYFGPGTRLTVT.

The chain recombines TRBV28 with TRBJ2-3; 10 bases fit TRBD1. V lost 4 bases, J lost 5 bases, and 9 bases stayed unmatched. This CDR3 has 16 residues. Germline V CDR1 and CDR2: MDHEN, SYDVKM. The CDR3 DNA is TGTGCCAGCAGTTCCACGGGACAGGGGTGGGTAGATACGCAGTATTTT. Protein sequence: CASSSTGQGWVDTQYF.

Written as DNA, the CDR3 is TGTGCCAGCAGTTCAGGCGGGACTAGGCATTTGTATACGCAGTATTTT. It translates to CASSSGGTRHLYTQYF. The chain has TRBV28 and TRBJ2-3; 8 bases line up with TRBD2. The ends lost 4 bases at V and 7 bases at J; junction bases unmatched: 13. In germline, CDR1 is MDHEN, CDR2 SYDVKM. The CDR3 spans 16 residues.

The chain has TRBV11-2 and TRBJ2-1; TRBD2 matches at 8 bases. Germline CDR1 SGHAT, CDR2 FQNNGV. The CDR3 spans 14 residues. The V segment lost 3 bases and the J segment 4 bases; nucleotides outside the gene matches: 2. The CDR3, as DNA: TGTGCCAGCAGCTTCGCGGGAGGTTACAATGAGCAGTTCTTC. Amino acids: CASSFAGGYNEQFF.

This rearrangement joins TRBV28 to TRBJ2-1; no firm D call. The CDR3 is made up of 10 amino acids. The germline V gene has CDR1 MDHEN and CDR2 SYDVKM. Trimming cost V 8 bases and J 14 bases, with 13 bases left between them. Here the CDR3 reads CASPQAEEFF. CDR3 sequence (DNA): TGTGCCAGCCCCCAAGCCGAGGAGTTCTTC. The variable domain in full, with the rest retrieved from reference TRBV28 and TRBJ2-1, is DVKVTQSSRYLVKRTGEKVFLECVQDMDHENMFWYRQDPGLGLRLIYFSYDVKMKEKGDIPEGYSVSREKKERFSLILESASTNQTSMYLCASPQAEEFFGPGTRLTVL.

The CDR3 bases are TGTGCCAGTAGTAGGGCAGCTCAAGAGACCCAGTACTTC. It specifies CASSRAAQETQYF. The chain combines TRBV19 with TRBJ2-5; no firm D call. Trimming cost V 4 bases and J 2 bases, with 8 bases left between them. Germline assignment: CDR1 LNHDA and CDR2 SQIVND (reference sequence). The CDR3 sequence is 13 residues long.